Here is one TCR beta chain with its context. A primer matching the constant region was used to make TCR beta cDNA from approximately 0.45 ug of total RNA. Generation of the TCR beta libraries relied on three nested multiplex PCR rounds using slightly modified ARM-PCR. Rounds one and two of PCR, each of 10 cycles, were primed with TRBV1-TRBV30 forward primers and a C-beta reverse primer. From the multiplex PCR reads, TCRdb called clonotypes with MiXCR, one entry per CDR3 protein. The sample holds about 330,000 distinct CDR3 sequences, less than 65% seen once. Germline trimming cut 5 bases from V and 6 bases from J; bases unmatched to any gene: 12. This CDR3 is built from 18 residues. Germline V gives CDR1 SGHAT, CDR2 FQNNGV. Both blood RNA, taken from unsorted whole blood, and germline DNA were extracted. This specimen belongs to a study of tumor-infiltrating lymphocytes in primary liver carcinoma.

Sample: peripheral blood. The receptor comes from a man aged 40-49 years with primary liver carcinoma and hepatitis B virus infection. The chain recombines TRBV11-2 with TRBJ2-3; TRBD2 matches 15 bases. CDR3 in amino acids: CASSRGLAGGHTSDTQYF. CDR3 coding DNA: TGTGCCAGCAGCAGGGGACTAGCGGGAGGTCATACCAGCGATACGCAGTATTTT.